Below, 24 T cell receptor beta chains from the same sample are listed, as sequenced in a study of radiation and T cells in renal cell carcinoma. Time point here: baseline pretreatment blood. As for treatment: 15 Gy SBRT to primary tumor, nephrectomy 4 weeks later. Assay used: immunoSEQ multiplex PCR; TCRdb lists only in-frame clones, some missing. In the table there are 130,000 or so clones, about 88% of which are singletons. Here the sequenced sample was blood, taken from a patient whose treatment included radiotherapy and nephrectomy. The source of these receptors is a woman between 45 and 65 years old with renal cell carcinoma.

The chain uses TRBV7-2 and TRBJ2-5; 12 nucleotides align to TRBD1. J was trimmed by 5 bases and V by 5 bases; bases with no gene match: 9. The CDR3 is 16 residues long. From germline, CDR1 is SGHTA and CDR2 FQGNSA. CDR3 DNA sequence: TGTGCCAGCAGCCAGCGGGGACAGGGGGCTGGGGAGACCCAGTACTTC. Translated: CASSQRGQGAGETQYF.

V gene TRBV6-5 combines with J gene TRBJ1-6; the match to TRBD1 covers 7 bases. The germline V gene has CDR1 MNHEY and CDR2 SVGAGI. V lost 6 bases and J lost 6; bases outside the gene matches: 5. The length of the CDR3 is 14 residues. CDR3: CASSRTGINSPLHF. In DNA, the CDR3 is TGTGCCAGCAGCCGGACAGGAATTAATTCACCCCTCCACTTT.

In this sample, this clone turned up once. The CDR3 loop reads CASSITRDGGNTIYF. CDR3 bases: TGTGCCAGTAGTATAACCCGGGACGGTGGAAACACCATATATTTT. The chain links TRBV19 to TRBJ1-3; D is perhaps TRBD1 (5 bases). The V gene's germline CDR1 is LNHDA and CDR2 SQIVND (reference sequence). Trimming removed 2 bases from V and 3 bases from J, with 11 bases in between. This CDR3 comprises 15 residues. Full variable domain (rest looked up from reference TRBV19 and TRBJ1-3): DGGITQSPKYLFRKEGQNVTLSCEQNLNHDAMYWYRQDPGQGLRLIYYSQIVNDFQKGDIAEGYSVSREKKESFPLTVTSAQKNPTAFYLCASSITRDGGNTIYFGEGSWLTVV.

The gene calls are TRBV15 and TRBJ2-7, with 10 bases lining up with TRBD1. Germline V CDR1 and CDR2: LNHNV, YYDKDF (reference sequence). V gave up 0 bases and J gave up 7 bases; unmatched junction bases: 6. The CDR3 length is 15 residues. The CDR3 sequence: CATSRDGTGVREQYF. For the CDR3, the DNA is TGTGCCACCAGCAGAGATGGGACAGGGGTTCGAGAGCAGTACTTC.

This clone was seen only once. The CDR3 loop reads CASSSDSLWEKLFF. The CDR3 DNA follows: TGTGCCAGCAGCTCGGACAGTCTGTGGGAAAAACTGTTTTTT. The chain has TRBV6-1 and TRBJ1-4, with D perhaps TRBD1 (6 bases). Germline CDR1 and CDR2: MNHNS and SASEGT. V was pared by 6 bases and J by 8 bases, with 16 bases between. This CDR3 comprises 14 residues.

This clone was counted once. V is TRBV5-1 and J is TRBJ2-2; a possible D gene is TRBD1 (6 bases). V lost 5 bases and J lost 5, with 22 bases in between. CDR1 is SGHRS, CDR2 YFSETQ, per germline. The CDR3 loop spans 17 amino acids. The CDR3 nucleotides are TGCGCCAGCAGTAATCAGTACGGACAGTTGGGGACCGGGGAGCTGTTTTTT. Protein product: CASSNQYGQLGTGELFF. The full variable domain, its missing parts supplied by reference TRBV5-1 and TRBJ2-2, is KAGVTQTPRYLIKTRGQQVTLSCSPISGHRSVSWYQQTPGQGLQFLFEYFSETQRNKGNFPGRFSGRQFSNSRSEMNVSTLELGDSALYLCASSNQYGQLGTGELFFGEGSRLTVL.

V is TRBV18 and J is TRBJ2-3; D is unclear. The CDR3 is 13 residues long. With 1 base removed from V and 4 bases from J, the gap between germline ends came to 6 bases. Germline loops: CDR1 KGHSH, CDR2 LQKENI. The CDR3 DNA reads TGTGCCAGCTCACCACAGTTAGCAGATACGCAGTATTTT. It translates to CASSPQLADTQYF.

The chain couples TRBV9 to TRBJ1-1, with TRBD1 matching over 7 bases. With 1 base clipped from V and 1 base from J, the junction kept 4 bases outside the gene matches. Germline lookup yields CDR1 SGDLS and CDR2 YYNGEE. The CDR3 totals 15 residues. In DNA form, the CDR3 reads TGTGCCAGCAGCGTAAGGACAGGAGAGAACACTGAAGCTTTCTTT. It yields the protein CASSVRTGENTEAFF.

The chain recombines TRBV7-2 with TRBJ2-2, with D maybe TRBD2 (7 bases). CDR3 length equals 13 residues. Germline V lookup: CDR1 SGHTA, CDR2 FQGNSA. V was cut by 5 bases and J by 6 bases, with 10 bases left in between. The CDR3 nucleotides are TGTGCCAGCAGCCCCGGGGGGCCCGGGGAGCTGTTTTTT. The encoded protein is CASSPGGPGELFF.

This clone has only a few counts. V usage is TRBV30 and J usage is TRBJ1-2; 10 positions agree with TRBD1. Germline lookup yields CDR1 GTSNPN and CDR2 SVGIG (reference sequence). J lost 8 bases, V lost 3 bases, and 6 bases had no gene match. CDR3 size: 13 residues. CDR3 region: CAWSPDRGQGYTF. The CDR3 coding sequence is TGTGCCTGGAGCCCCGACAGGGGGCAAGGCTACACCTTC.

This chain links TRBV27 with TRBJ1-3; 7 bases are a match to TRBD1. The length of the CDR3 is 17 residues. V lost 4 bases to trimming and J lost 3 bases; unmatched junction nucleotides: 12. The germline V gene encodes CDR1 MNHEY and CDR2 SMNVEV (reference sequence). CDR3 protein: CASSSRQGVDVGNTIYF. The CDR3 coding sequence is TGTGCCAGCAGTTCAAGACAGGGTGTAGACGTTGGAAACACCATATATTTT.

The gene calls are TRBV5-4 and TRBJ2-1, with 9 bases aligning to TRBD2. From germline, CDR1 is SGHNT and CDR2 YYREEE (reference sequence). This CDR3 is 15 amino acids long. V was clipped by 2 bases and J by 8 bases; unmatched bases: 8. The CDR3: CASSFGAGGLDEQFF. As DNA, the CDR3 is TGTGCCAGCAGCTTTGGAGCGGGGGGCCTGGATGAGCAGTTCTTC.

The rearrangement uses TRBV7-2 and TRBJ1-5; no firm D call. This CDR3 has 15 residues. V dropped 4 bases and J dropped 3 bases, with 13 bases sitting between them. From germline, CDR1 is SGHTA and CDR2 FQGNSA. CDR3 protein: CASSYSSGNNQPQHF. CDR3 nucleotides: TGTGCCAGCAGCTATAGCTCGGGAAACAATCAGCCCCAGCATTTT.

This rearrangement joins TRBV5-6 to TRBJ1-2; D gene unclear. This CDR3 has 12 amino acids. The V and J ends lost 0 bases and 8 bases respectively, with 8 bases between them. Germline CDR1 reads SGHDT; CDR2 reads YYEEEE. CDR3 nucleotide sequence: TGTGCCAGCAGCTTGGCCAACGGAGGCTACACCTTC. Encoded protein: CASSLANGGYTF. Complete variable domain (other parts from reference TRBV5-6 and TRBJ1-2): DAGVTQSPTHLIKTRGQQVTLRCSPKSGHDTVSWYQQALGQGPQFIFQYYEEEERQRGNFPDRFSGHQFPNYSSELNVNALLLGDSALYLCASSLANGGYTFGSGTRLTVV.

The gene calls are TRBV4-2 and TRBJ1-6, with a possible D match to TRBD1 (6 bases). Germline V gene lookup returns CDR1 LGHNA and CDR2 YNFKEQ. Trimming stripped 6 bases from V and 7 bases from J, with 13 bases between. This CDR3 has 14 residues. DNA of the CDR3: TGTGCCAGCAGTCGGGACATCGTCAATTCACCCCTCCACTTT. Its protein product is CASSRDIVNSPLHF.

This clone was detected once. In DNA form, the CDR3 reads TGTGCCAGCAGTTTGTCCAGACCCGGAGGGAGGACCCAGTACTTC. Its translation is CASSLSRPGGRTQYF. The chain couples TRBV27 to TRBJ2-5, with D maybe TRBD2 (6 bases). There are 15 residues in the CDR3. V lost 3 bases, J lost 7 bases, and 18 bases lay in between. Germline CDR1 is MNHEY and CDR2 is SMNVEV (reference sequence).

This clone was detected once. The chain couples TRBV9 to TRBJ2-2; 10 bases fit TRBD1. CDR1 is SGDLS, CDR2 YYNGEE, per germline. The CDR3 length is 14 residues. Germline trimming cut 3 bases from V and 6 bases from J; bases unmatched to any gene: 2. This CDR3 reads CASSATGGPGELFF. DNA of the CDR3: TGTGCCAGCAGCGCGACAGGGGGCCCCGGGGAGCTGTTTTTT.

The chain combines TRBV7-9 with TRBJ1-1, with D maybe TRBD1 (6 bases). The CDR3 loop spans 15 amino acids. With 0 bases removed from V and 5 bases from J, the gap between germline ends came to 13 bases. Germline lookup yields CDR1 SEHNR and CDR2 FQNEAQ (reference sequence). The CDR3 bases are TGTGCCAGCAGCTTAGCTTGGGGGCGGAGGACTGAAGCTTTCTTT. Translation: CASSLAWGRRTEAFF.

V usage is TRBV9 and J usage is TRBJ2-7; TRBD1 agrees at 8 bases. The V gene's germline CDR1 is SGDLS and CDR2 YYNGEE. CDR3 length: 15 residues. V trimming: 3 bases; J trimming: 0 bases; junction bases outside the gene matches: 5. This CDR3 is CASSARTGRSYEQYF. In nucleotides, the CDR3 is TGTGCCAGCAGCGCCCGGACAGGGCGCTCCTACGAGCAGTACTTC. The full variable domain, its missing parts supplied by reference TRBV9 and TRBJ2-7, is DSGVTQTPKHLITATGQRVTLRCSPRSGDLSVYWYQQSLDQGLQFLIQYYNGEERAKGNILERFSAQQFPDLHSELNLSSLELGDSALYFCASSARTGRSYEQYFGPGTRLTVT.

CDR3 sequence (DNA): TGTGCCAGCAGCTCCCGGGACTACGCCGGGGAGCTGTTTTTT. Translation gives CASSSRDYAGELFF. The chain uses TRBV5-6 and TRBJ2-2, with 7 bases that match TRBD2. Germline lookup yields CDR1 SGHDT and CDR2 YYEEEE. Germline trimming cut 3 bases from V and 6 bases from J; bases unmatched to any gene: 5. CDR3 length: 14 amino acids.

V usage is TRBV19 and J usage is TRBJ1-6; TRBD1 is a possible D gene (6 bases). Germline CDR1 reads LNHDA; CDR2 reads SQIVND (reference sequence). The CDR3 spans 16 residues. V lost 3 bases, J lost 7 bases, and 16 bases lay in between. The CDR3 sequence: CASSMRTSGHNSPLHF. The CDR3 DNA is TGTGCCAGTAGTATGAGAACCTCGGGACACAATTCACCCCTCCACTTT. The complete variable domain, with remaining parts taken from reference TRBV19 and TRBJ1-6, reads DGGITQSPKYLFRKEGQNVTLSCEQNLNHDAMYWYRQDPGQGLRLIYYSQIVNDFQKGDIAEGYSVSREKKESFPLTVTSAQKNPTAFYLCASSMRTSGHNSPLHFGNGTRLTVT.

The rearrangement uses TRBV10-3 and TRBJ2-5, with D possibly being TRBD1 (6 bases). V lost 6 bases to trimming and J lost 1 base, with 9 bases between them. CDR1 is ENHRY and CDR2 is SYGVKD in the germline V gene. The CDR3 has 13 residues. CDR3: CAIRGDTQETQYF. CDR3 nucleotides: TGTGCCATCAGGGGGGACACCCAAGAGACCCAGTACTTC.

V is TRBV7-3 and J is TRBJ1-4; D not certain. Germline V gene lookup returns CDR1 SGHTA and CDR2 FQGTGA. CDR3 length: 14 amino acids. Trimming cost V 5 bases and J 7 bases, with 14 bases left between them. DNA of the CDR3: TGTGCCAGCAGCCCAGGAGGGTCGGTTGAAAAACTGTTTTTT. This sequence encodes CASSPGGSVEKLFF.

The chain carries TRBV7-2 and TRBJ2-5; D is perhaps TRBD1 or TRBD2 (5 bases each). The CDR3 is made up of 14 amino acids. Between the trimmed V and J ends, which lost 6 bases and 2 bases, there was a span of 13 bases. Germline CDR1 and CDR2: SGHTA and FQGNSA. The CDR3 bases are TGTGCCAGCAGTTTATCGTGGGGGCAAGAGACCCAGTACTTC. Protein product: CASSLSWGQETQYF. The variable domain in full, completed from reference TRBV7-2 and TRBJ2-5, reads GAGVSQSPSNKVTEKGKDVELRCDPISGHTALYWYRQSLGQGLEFLIYFQGNSAPDKSGLPSDRFSAERTGGSVSTLTIQRTQQEDSAVYLCASSLSWGQETQYFGPGTRLLVL.